What follows describes a single T cell receptor (beta chain). Its antigen specificity is not known. Nothing much larger sits one base from this clone, and base qualities are not available. The record originates from a study of cytomegalovirus exposure and HLA in healthy donors (dated by TCRdb to 2015 to 2018). For the wider study: In an earlier analysis of 550 to 750 of the donors, 250 to 350 Gb of sequence data and just under 120 million unique TCR beta sequences from about 190 million T cells were reported. Donor age, sex, ethnicity and CMV serostatus were collected together with the repertoire data. Of the roughly 400 genotyped donors, roughly 76% were placed in the genetic ancestry cluster associated with self-reported Caucasian donors. To decide whether each TCR beta V gene segment behaved as functional or pseudogenic, an earlier analysis of fewer than 750 of the donors relied on high-throughput TCR beta sequencing. An early release covering 550 to 700 HLA-typed donors comprised about 300 gigabases of sequencing data and roughly 86 million unique TCR sequences. Every repertoire in the discovery cohort had been generated on one and the same sequencing platform. The study was designed to test whether signatures of past pathogen exposure could be identified by cataloging public T cell receptors. A separate validation cohort of more than 100 different subjects was used in addition to the approximately 700-subject first cohort. A later analysis re-examined previously published TCR beta repertoires from about 700 donors and added high-resolution HLA genotyping to investigate patterns of TCR occurrence. Class I and class II HLA loci were covered by the typing at four-digit resolution. Four to six DR-DQ haplotypes were handled as single units for association and clustering, since linkage in the cohort was strong. Genome-wide SNP genotypes for about 65% of the 666 donors were used in a later genetic analysis, which treated that subset as a discovery cohort. The number of typed donors differed by locus: roughly 620-630 for A, B, C, DRB1 and DQB1; 500 to 550 for DQA1; 606 for DPA1; and about 470 for DPB1. The study used immunosequencing to profile the T cell repertoires of about 670 subjects and linked those repertoires to cytomegalovirus serostatus. On average, around 240,000 unique TCR beta nucleotide sequences were sequenced per donor among 350 to 400 genotyped donors of the cohort, with roughly 18% of those sequences being non-productive. To predict cytomegalovirus infection status, the study combined high-throughput TCR immunosequencing, statistical association of individual TCRs with disease status, and machine learning. In the later analysis, no new phenotypic data were used to find candidate immune exposures; instead, reliance was placed on TCR beta sequences and their occurrence across donors. Paper-wide results and their limitations: According to a later analysis, most CMV-associated TCR beta chains appeared to be HLA-restricted, and the HLA associations seemed to be driven largely by CMV exposure. A later analysis associated some 17,000 TCR beta sequences with specific HLA alleles at a false discovery rate of 0.05. A further reported finding was that TCR beta sequences accurately predicted the HLA-A and HLA-B alleles for most subjects in the first cohort. The 87-base-pair reads could not distinguish some IMGT-functional V segments, including TRBV6-2 and TRBV6-3, so those segments were excluded. Linkage disequilibrium might explain the correlated functional status among segregating V segments, but an unknown experimental factor could not be ruled out. A later analysis reported that several top co-occurrence clusters appeared linked to parvovirus B19, influenza, CMV and Epstein-Barr virus. According to a later analysis, TCR association rates differed among HLA loci, with DRB1 alleles showing the most associated TCRs and HLA-C alleles showing the fewest. The sequencing pipeline was judged likely to have produced a cluster of highly shared sequence variants as a technical artifact. In a later analysis, HLA-associated TCR beta chains showed more clonal expansion and lower generation probabilities than non-associated chains that were equally common. For the cohort, immune exposure information was limited to CMV serostatus. The authors suggested that the approach could potentially be generalized to other disease states and immunological phenotypes. The classifier was reported to diagnose cytomegalovirus status with high specificity and sensitivity in both the original cohort and the validation cohort. Around 16 rarely observed V segments, including chromosome 9 orphons, were excluded from the earlier analysis of approximately 600 of the donors because counts were too low. Most TCR sequences were seen in very few donors, while some public TCRs were found in many individuals. Assigning TCR associations to individual alleles was difficult when HLA alleles, especially DR and DQ, strongly co-occurred. This cohort had only TCR beta chains sequenced, and the lack of alpha or paired-chain data limited which features could be detected. The presence/absence analyses assumed that sequencing depth was roughly uniform across donors, and that assumption may not be true. Because some donors lacked HLA typing at each locus, the association tests relied only on the typed subset. In an earlier analysis of about 600 of the donors, most TCR beta V segments appeared in productive rearrangements about 87% or about 30% of the time, broadly matching IMGT annotations. The study gave a list of roughly 150 TCR beta chains associated with cytomegalovirus. In vitro tests confirmed that a few of the cytomegalovirus-associated TCR beta chains recognize cytomegalovirus antigens. A later genetic analysis associated a missense DCLRE1C variant with V-gene and J-gene trimming of TCR beta chains, and an independent cohort replicated the association. Compared with the 666-donor mean, donors in an Asian-associated ancestry cluster had fewer N-insertions in productive TCRs, according to a later genetic analysis.

Preparation of the library involved the immunoSEQ multiplex PCR assay. For the multiplex PCR, a mixture combining 60 forward primers for TCR Vbeta segments and 13 reverse primers for TCR Jbeta segments was used. Amplification of the CDR3 region of rearranged TCR beta genes was performed with a multiplex PCR assay on genomic DNA. Amplified TCR beta libraries were sequenced as 87-base-pair reads on the Illumina HiSeq System. In the source study's methods: A later analysis counted tens of millions of unique TCR beta chains across the 650 to 700 repertoires, and some 11 million of these chains were shared by at least two donors. Raw reads were error-corrected and collapsed into unique sequences with a nearest-neighbor algorithm that merged closely related sequences to remove PCR and sequencing errors. V, D and J gene segments were assigned by aligning CDR3 sequences to IMGT reference sequences. For a sequence to be retained, at least a six-nucleotide match to both a V gene segment and a J gene segment was required. Rearrangements were classified as productive when the CDR3 lacked stop codons and remained in frame with V and J, and all other rearrangements were classified as non-productive. Following IMGT convention, CDR3 was defined as the stretch from the second conserved V-encoded cysteine to the conserved J-encoded phenylalanine. The earlier analysis of 587 of the donors excluded sequences that lacked an unambiguous match to a single V gene segment. An earlier analysis of 500 to 700 of the donors classified V segments as functional when productive rearrangements were above 56.7% and as segregating when the standard deviation between donors was above 5%. To diagnose cytomegalovirus status from the catalog of TCR beta chain sequences, a statistical classification framework was built. A later analysis assigned V and J genes by comparing TCR nucleotide sequences with IMGT/GENE-DB human TR gene sequences. A later analysis assigned CDR3 sequences and most-parsimonious VDJ recombination scenarios with the TCRdist pipeline. In a later analysis, each TCR beta chain was defined by its CDR3 amino acid sequence together with its V-gene family, and reads without a unique V-gene family were excluded. As a way to deal with suspected cross-contamination and a sequencing artifact, a later analysis dropped 450 to 600 nucleotide sequences that were highly shared and had low generation probability. In a later analysis, a clonal expansion index for each public chain was calculated from normalized within-repertoire ranks of inferred template counts. In a later analysis, generation probabilities were computed with a VDJ recombination model fitted to out-of-frame rearrangements, and the resulting probabilities were checked against IGoR. In a later analysis, TCR-TCR, TCR-HLA and TCR-CMV co-occurrence was scored with hypergeometric tests, and a repertoire-size bias correction was applied to TCR pairs. To estimate false discovery rates, a later analysis permuted the HLA or CMV assignments 20 times. A later analysis grouped co-occurring TCRs with DBSCAN, adding TCRdist sequence similarity when clustering within HLA-allele-positive subsets. Repertoires with fewer than 30,000 or more than 120,000 public chains were left out of co-occurrence clustering, as were four to six repertoires with anomalous nucleotide sharing. Drawn from immuneACCESS, this table holds only the in-frame rearrangements with V and J called that TCRdb kept. Clones are partly lost; checked studies trace under half to an unresolved V gene and leave the rest unexplained. V and J calls plus clone size are reproduced from that table; the DNA served to infer D and trimming. For this sample there are tens of thousands of clones; about three quarters appear just once. The ten largest clones represent 3.5% to 5.5% of the sample.

V lost 7 bases and J lost 4 bases, and the count of bases not matched to a germline gene is 7. In the germline V gene, CDR1 corresponds to ENHRY and CDR2 to SYGVKD. Taken from cysteine to phenylalanine, the CDR3 has 14 residues. CDR3 DNA is the only sequence kept; it has 42 bases, read in frame from the first base. The cohort consisted of more than 650 healthy bone marrow donors. All cohort members were sampled while nominally healthy, although unrecorded immune exposures were likely present. The donor was CMV seropositive and was included in the group of 270 or so seropositive cohort members. A peripheral blood sample was collected from each donor, and TCR beta sequencing was performed on peripheral blood mononuclear cells. Genomic DNA extraction from the blood cell samples was performed with the Qiagen DNeasy Blood Extraction Kit.

This receptor was taken from a woman aged 35 to 49 in good health and CMV-seropositive. Source material: PBMCs. The sequence links TRBV10-3 to TRBJ2-3; TRBD2 aligns with 8 central bases. The DNA sequence reads TGTGCCATCAAACCGGGAGGGTCGGCAGATACGCAGTATTTT. Protein translation: CAIKPGGSADTQYF.